The next 13 T cell receptor beta chains were all read from a single sample in a study of PD-1 blockade in classical Hodgkin lymphoma. Each patient relapsed following autologous stem cell transplantation, and prior brentuximab vedotin exposure differed. This table comes from immunoSEQ multiplex PCR, and its TCRdb copy is limited to in-frame clones, with some not included. The table lists 80,000 to 100,000 clones, roughly four fifths of them singletons. Material: peripheral blood mononuclear cells (PBMCs), obtained before the second cycle of nivolumab. These receptors were taken from a human donor with classical Hodgkin lymphoma.

This clone was observed a single time. The chain is built from TRBV6-1 and TRBJ2-7, with 7 bases aligning to TRBD1. The CDR3 is 13 amino acids. Looked up from germline, CDR1 is MNHNS and CDR2 is SASEGT. V shed 7 bases and J 4 bases; nucleotides not matched to a gene: 7. CDR3: CASIKGQSYEQYF. For the CDR3, the DNA is TGTGCCAGCATTAAGGGACAGAGTTACGAGCAGTACTTC.

This chain uses TRBV12-5 with TRBJ1-5; 9 bases map to TRBD1. The CDR3 extends over 16 amino acids. CDR1 LGHNT and CDR2 FRNRAP come from the germline V gene. V lost 7 bases and J lost 2; bases outside the gene matches: 9. Here the CDR3 DNA reads TGTGCTAGTGCCAACAGGGGGCGCGAAGGCAATCAGCCCCAGCATTTT. It encodes CASANRGREGNQPQHF.

V is TRBV30 and J is TRBJ1-2; D remains unclear. The V gene's germline CDR1 is GTSNPN and CDR2 SVGIG (reference sequence). CDR3 size: 13 residues. The V and J ends lost 2 bases and 4 bases respectively, with 11 bases between them. The CDR3 nucleotides read TGTGCCTGGAGTCTCCAGACCCTCTATGGCTACACCTTC. Translating it yields CAWSLQTLYGYTF. The full variable domain, completed using reference TRBV30 and TRBJ1-2, is SQTIHQWPATLVQPVGSPLSLECTVEGTSNPNLYWYRQAAGRGLQLLFYSVGIGQISSEVPQNLSASRPQDRQFILSSKKLLLSDSGFYLCAWSLQTLYGYTFGSGTRLTVV.

The chain couples TRBV5-1 to TRBJ2-3, with 7 bases lining up with TRBD2. This CDR3 is 14 amino acids long. With 0 bases clipped from V and 2 bases from J, the junction kept 0 bases outside the gene matches. CDR1 and CDR2 from the germline V gene are SGHRS and YFSETQ. The CDR3 region is CASSLGDYTDTQYF. Written as DNA, the CDR3 is TGCGCCAGCAGCTTGGGGGACTACACAGATACGCAGTATTTT.

This chain uses TRBV10-3 with TRBJ1-5; the D is unclear. Trimming pared 0 bases from V and 6 bases from J, leaving 6 bases between. The CDR3 is 13 residues long. Germline CDR1 and CDR2: ENHRY and SYGVKD. CDR3 nucleotide sequence: TGTGCCATCAGTGAGTCATCTCCTCAGCCCCAGCATTTT. Amino acid sequence: CAISESSPQPQHF.

The genes are TRBV5-4 and TRBJ2-3; 7 nucleotides align to TRBD2. Looked up from germline, CDR1 is SGHNT and CDR2 is YYREEE (reference sequence). The V segment lost 2 bases and the J segment 3 bases; nucleotides outside the gene matches: 9. This CDR3 has 16 residues. CDR3 sequence: CASSFMVGGSTDTQYF. In nucleotides, the CDR3 is TGTGCCAGCAGCTTCATGGTCGGCGGGAGTACAGATACGCAGTATTTT.

CDR3 region: CASSEAYLDYEQYF. As DNA, the CDR3 is TGTGCCAGCAGTGAAGCGTATTTAGACTACGAGCAGTACTTC. The chain joins TRBV2 to TRBJ2-7; D not certain. The CDR3 contains 14 residues. Germline CDR1 SNHLY, CDR2 FYNNEI. Trimming took 0 bases from V and 3 from J, leaving 9 bases between them.

This clone was counted only a few times. The chain carries TRBV6-1 and TRBJ1-4; D gene ambiguous. This CDR3 contains 13 residues. The V gene's germline CDR1 is MNHNS and CDR2 SASEGT. The V gene lost 3 bases and the J gene lost 7 bases, with 9 bases spanning the gap. The CDR3 bases are TGTGCCAGCAGTGACGTCTTCGGTGAAAAACTGTTTTTT. It yields the protein CASSDVFGEKLFF.

This chain joins TRBV19 and TRBJ2-1, with 11 bases that match TRBD2. There are 13 residues in the CDR3. Losses at the gene ends were 2 bases for V and 9 bases for J; bases not matched to a gene: 0. The germline CDR1 and CDR2 sequences are LNHDA and SQIVND (reference sequence). CDR3 coding DNA: TGTGCCAGTAGTATACTAGCGGGAGGTGAGCAGTTCTTC. Protein sequence: CASSILAGGEQFF.

CDR3 nucleotides: TGTGCCAGCAGTGCTGTAGGGGCAACTAATGAAAAACTGTTTTTT. Protein product: CASSAVGATNEKLFF. The chain joins TRBV28 to TRBJ1-4; a weak D match, TRBD1 (5 bases). The germline gives CDR1 MDHEN, CDR2 SYDVKM. Deletions cut 5 bases from V and 0 bases from J, with 10 bases between. This CDR3 has 15 amino acids.

The chain carries TRBV5-1 and TRBJ1-1; 8 positions match TRBD1. The CDR3 consists of 14 residues. Unmatched junction bases numbered 5, after V lost 5 bases and J lost 2 bases. The germline CDR1 and CDR2 sequences are SGHRS and YFSETQ. As DNA, the CDR3 is TGCGCCAGCAGGACAGGGGACCTTAACACTGAAGCTTTCTTT. Protein product: CASRTGDLNTEAFF.

CDR3 protein: CASRRTPDQVGQYF. Written as DNA, the CDR3 is TGTGCCAGCAGACGGACCCCGGATCAAGTGGGGCAGTATTTT. The chain links TRBV2 to TRBJ2-3; D remains ambiguous. Trimming shortened V by 6 bases and J by 11 bases, and 21 bases separated the two germline ends. The CDR3 is made up of 14 amino acids. The germline V gene has CDR1 SNHLY and CDR2 FYNNEI.

The gene calls are TRBV19 and TRBJ1-5, with unresolved D. Germline loops: CDR1 LNHDA, CDR2 SQIVND (reference sequence). The ends were cut back, 9 bases at V and 9 bases at J, with 12 bases in the middle. CDR3 length: 11 amino acids. The CDR3 region is CASGSSVPQHF. The CDR3 DNA is TGTGCCAGCGGGTCCTCCGTGCCCCAGCATTTT.